This T cell receptor beta chain stems from a study of Tregs in tolerant kidney transplant recipients. Only in-frame clones appear in the TCRdb table, and some are missing; sequencing was by immunoSEQ multiplex PCR. The sample has about 240,000 clones, 80% to 85% seen once. This CDR3 contains 12 residues. Trimming cost V 4 bases and J 2 bases, with 5 bases left between them. This rearrangement joins TRBV5-3 to TRBJ2-3; D is undetermined. Being an ORF, TRBV5-3 has a function that is uncertain. Specimen: CD4+ T cells from blood. The TCR originated in a human donor in good health. Written as DNA, the CDR3 is TGTGCCAGAAGCACGCCCACAGATACGCAGTATTTT. It yields the protein CARSTPTDTQYF.